This T cell receptor (beta chain) was observed in a study of T cells in localized non-small cell lung cancer. The data were produced by immunoSEQ multiplex PCR, yet TCRdb's version contains in-frame clones alone and is incomplete. Seen here are roughly 90,000 clones, roughly 93% observed once, and the top ten hold 4.1%. The germline V gene has CDR1 SGHNT and CDR2 YENEEA. Trimming left V 2 bases short and J 3 bases short, with 9 bases between. The CDR3 is 14 amino acids. This receptor was obtained from a woman aged 40-75 years with stage II squamous cell lung carcinoma. The chain couples TRBV11-3 to TRBJ2-3; D is perhaps TRBD1 (6 bases). Specimen: PBMCs, collected before any cancer treatment. The CDR3, as DNA: TGTGCCAGCAGCTTATGGGGGCCAACAGATACGCAGTATTTT. This gives the protein CASSLWGPTDTQYF.